A single sample is the source of the 8 T cell receptor beta chains below, sequenced in a study of cytomegalovirus exposure and HLA in healthy donors. Assay: immunoSEQ multiplex PCR; the TCRdb copy retains only in-frame clones and omits some. The table has around 120,000 clones, around 88% seen once. The material sequenced was PBMCs. The receptors stem from a man aged 18 to 35 in good health and CMV-seronegative.

This clone was counted a few times. The chain combines TRBV6-6 with TRBJ1-1, with TRBD1 identical over 7 bases. The CDR3 contains 15 residues. With 0 bases clipped from V and 3 bases from J, the junction kept 4 bases outside the gene matches. Per the germline V gene, CDR1 is MNHNY and CDR2 is SVGAGI (reference sequence). CDR3 region: CASSYSTTGYTEAFF. CDR3 nucleotides: TGTGCCAGCAGTTACTCTACGACAGGGTACACTGAAGCTTTCTTT.

The chain is built from TRBV4-2 and TRBJ2-1, with TRBD2 identical over 8 bases. V dropped 9 bases and J dropped 7; count of bases not matched to a gene: 17. This CDR3 has 16 amino acids. From germline, CDR1 is LGHNA and CDR2 YNFKEQ. As DNA, the CDR3 is TGTGCCAGTCAGAACTCGGCCGGGACTAGGCAAAATGAGCAGTTCTTC. This translates into CASQNSAGTRQNEQFF.

A single count supports this clone. V gene TRBV5-1 combines with J gene TRBJ2-7, with 7 bases fitting TRBD1. CDR3 length: 14 residues. The V segment lost 1 base and the J segment 6 bases; nucleotides outside the gene matches: 7. CDR1 SGHRS and CDR2 YFSETQ come from the germline V gene. CDR3 nucleotide sequence: TGCGCCAGCAGCTTGTCCGGACAGGCGGGCGAGCAGTACTTC. It is translated as CASSLSGQAGEQYF.

The genes are TRBV19 and TRBJ1-2, with D perhaps TRBD1 (5 bases). CDR3 length equals 15 residues. The V end lost 1 base, the J end lost 1 base, and 10 bases lay between the germline ends. Per the germline V gene, CDR1 is LNHDA and CDR2 is SQIVND (reference sequence). The CDR3 nucleotides read TGTGCCAGTAGTATAGCAGGGTCGGATAACTATGGCTACACCTTC. This codes for CASSIAGSDNYGYTF.

This clone was recorded once. V usage is TRBV5-4 and J usage is TRBJ2-1; D is possibly TRBD2 (6 bases). This CDR3 is 15 amino acids long. V shed 0 bases and J shed 4 bases, with 11 bases lying between them. Looked up from germline, CDR1 is SGHNT and CDR2 is YYREEE (reference sequence). The chain's CDR3 is CASSLVAGPYNEQFF. DNA for the CDR3: TGTGCCAGCAGCTTGGTTGCGGGACCATACAATGAGCAGTTCTTC.

The rearrangement links TRBV10-3 to TRBJ2-1; the D gene is possibly TRBD2 (5 bases). V lost 11 bases to trimming and J lost 5 bases, with 16 bases between them. The CDR3 covers 13 residues. Germline lookup yields CDR1 ENHRY and CDR2 SYGVKD. The chain's CDR3 is CAPGSPRNNEQFF. In DNA, the CDR3 is TGTGCCCCGGGGTCCCCTCGAAACAATGAGCAGTTCTTC.

In DNA form, the CDR3 reads TGCGCCAGCAGCTTGGGTAAAAACACTGAAGCTTTCTTT. This gives the protein CASSLGKNTEAFF. V gene TRBV5-1 combines with J gene TRBJ1-1; the D is unclear. The CDR3 is 13 residues long. CDR1 and CDR2 (germline): SGHRS, YFSETQ. V was pared by 0 bases and J by 2 bases, with 5 bases between.

V and J are TRBV13 and TRBJ2-1; a possible D gene is TRBD2 (6 bases). V lost 5 bases to trimming and J lost 0 bases, with 14 bases between them. Germline V CDR1 and CDR2: PRHDT, FYEKMQ (reference sequence). The CDR3 loop spans 16 amino acids. The CDR3 sequence is CASSQLRGVSYNEQFF. As DNA, the CDR3 is TGTGCCAGCAGCCAACTGCGGGGCGTCTCCTACAATGAGCAGTTCTTC. Full variable domain (rest looked up from reference TRBV13 and TRBJ2-1): AAGVIQSPRHLIKEKRETATLKCYPIPRHDTVYWYQQGPGQDPQFLISFYEKMQSDKGSIPDRFSAQQFSDYHSELNMSSLELGDSALYFCASSQLRGVSYNEQFFGPGTRLTVL.